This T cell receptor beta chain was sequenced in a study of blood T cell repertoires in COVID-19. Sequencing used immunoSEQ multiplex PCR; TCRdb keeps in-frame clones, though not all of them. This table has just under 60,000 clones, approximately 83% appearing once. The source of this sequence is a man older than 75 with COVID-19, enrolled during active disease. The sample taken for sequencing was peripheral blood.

The CDR3 DNA reads TGCGCCAGCAGCCGACAGGGGATCACAGATACGCAGTATTTT. Encoded protein: CASSRQGITDTQYF. The V call is TRBV4-3, the J call TRBJ2-3, with 8 bases lining up with TRBD1. Germline CDR1 and CDR2: LGHNA and YSLEER. This CDR3 has 14 amino acids. V shed 4 bases, J shed 2 bases, and the junction held 2 bases outside the gene matches.